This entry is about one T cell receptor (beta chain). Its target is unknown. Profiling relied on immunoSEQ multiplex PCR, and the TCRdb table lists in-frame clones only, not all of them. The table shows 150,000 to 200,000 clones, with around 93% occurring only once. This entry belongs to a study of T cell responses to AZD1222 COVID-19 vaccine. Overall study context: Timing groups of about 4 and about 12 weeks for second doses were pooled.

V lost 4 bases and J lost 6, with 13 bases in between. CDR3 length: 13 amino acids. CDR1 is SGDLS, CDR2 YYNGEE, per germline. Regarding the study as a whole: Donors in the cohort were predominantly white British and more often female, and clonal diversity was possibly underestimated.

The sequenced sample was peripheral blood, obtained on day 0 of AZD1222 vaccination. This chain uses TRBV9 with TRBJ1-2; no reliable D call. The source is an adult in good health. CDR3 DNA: TGTGCCAGCAGCCCCGTTACCGGGGATGGCTACACCTTC. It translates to CASSPVTGDGYTF.